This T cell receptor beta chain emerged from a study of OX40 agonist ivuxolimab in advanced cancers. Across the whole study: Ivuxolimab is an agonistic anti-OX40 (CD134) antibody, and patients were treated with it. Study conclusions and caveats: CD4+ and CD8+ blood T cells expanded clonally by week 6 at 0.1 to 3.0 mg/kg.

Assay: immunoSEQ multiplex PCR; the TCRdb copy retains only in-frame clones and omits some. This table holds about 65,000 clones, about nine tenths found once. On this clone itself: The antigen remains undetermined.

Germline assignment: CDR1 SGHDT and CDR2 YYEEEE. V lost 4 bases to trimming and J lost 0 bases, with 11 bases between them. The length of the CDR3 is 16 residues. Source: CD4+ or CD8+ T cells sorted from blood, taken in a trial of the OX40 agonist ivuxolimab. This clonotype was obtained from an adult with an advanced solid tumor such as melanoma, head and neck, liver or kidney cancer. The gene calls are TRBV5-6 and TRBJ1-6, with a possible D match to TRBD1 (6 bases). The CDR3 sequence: CASSETGSSYNSPLHF. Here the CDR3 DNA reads TGTGCCAGCAGCGAGACAGGATCCTCCTATAATTCACCCCTCCACTTT.